One sample yielded the 5 T cell receptor beta chains listed below, sequenced in a study of regulatory T cells in long-lasting Graves disease. In building TCR beta libraries, iRepertoire HTBI primers were used together with Arm-PCR of CDR3 regions. Each CDR3 protein is one row after TCRdb ran MiXCR on the multiplex PCR reads. The sample lists fewer than 650,000 distinct CDR3 sequences, roughly 15% occurring once. As for time point: newly diagnosed GD, antithyroid drugs for less than 3 months. Construction of the TCR library relied on RNA isolated from PBMCs. The same specimen was also included in a second study, on T cells in Graves' hyperthyroidism and ophthalmopathy.

The sequencing here drew on peripheral blood mononuclear cells (PBMCs), taken at new diagnosis, from a patient treated with antithyroid drugs. These TCRs come from a woman aged 25-40 years with Graves disease.

The chain joins TRBV19 to TRBJ2-6, with 7 positions matching TRBD1. The length of the CDR3 is 18 residues. CDR1 and CDR2 from the germline V gene are LNHDA and SQIVND (reference sequence). The V gene end was trimmed by 5 bases and the J gene end by 0 bases; junction bases not matched to a gene: 10. CDR3 nucleotides: TGTGCCAGTAGTTACGTCCGGACAGGACTCTCTGGGGCCAACGTCCTGACTTTC. Translation gives CASSYVRTGLSGANVLTF.

This clonotype has more than one count but fewer than ten. V gene TRBV18 combines with J gene TRBJ2-1; the D is unclear. Trimming cost V 2 bases and J 2 bases, with 13 bases left between them. The CDR3 consists of 16 residues. Germline V lookup: CDR1 KGHSH, CDR2 LQKENI. The CDR3 DNA reads as TGTGCCAGCTCACCAGGTCGAGCGTCCGCCTACAATGAGCAGTTCTTC. Its protein product is CASSPGRASAYNEQFF.

The chain uses TRBV11-2 and TRBJ1-1; TRBD1 matches at 8 bases. The CDR3 is 14 amino acids. Germline CDR1 reads SGHAT; CDR2 reads FQNNGV. V trimming: 5 bases; J trimming: 6 bases; junction bases outside the gene matches: 8. The CDR3 DNA reads TGTGCCAGCAGCGCCCTCAGGGGGCTTCCTGAAGCTTTCTTT. The encoded protein is CASSALRGLPEAFF.

To note about this clonotype: At one end, the junction sequence differs from germline, possibly due to a read error. The genes are TRBV7-7 and TRBJ2-1; 7 nucleotides line up with TRBD2. CDR1 SSHAT and CDR2 FNYEAQ come from the germline V gene (reference sequence). The CDR3 runs 15 residues. CDR3: CASSLGLVPYNEQFF. CDR3 sequence (DNA): TGTGCTAGCAGCTTAGGACTAGTTCCCTACAATGAGCAGTTCTTC.

The rearrangement joins TRBV5-5 to TRBJ2-3; tentatively, D is TRBD2 (6 bases). CDR3 size: 15 residues. V lost 4 bases to trimming and J lost 3 bases, with 15 bases between them. The germline CDR1 and CDR2 sequences are SGHKS and YYEKEE (reference sequence). CDR3 amino acids: CASSGEVGLTDTQYF. The DNA of the CDR3 is TGTGCCAGCAGCGGTGAGGTGGGACTTACAGATACGCAGTATTTT.